Detailed here is one T cell receptor (beta chain). A read error may produce the germline difference seen at one junction end. This sample's TCRbeta library carried unique molecular identifier barcodes. Via MiXCR, TCRdb re-called the PCR reads, giving one row per CDR3 protein. The sample lists some 490,000 distinct CDR3 sequences, about 12% occurring once. This sample is part of a study of T-cell reconstitution after alpha-beta-depleted transplantation in children. Sequenced here: PBMCs from the stem cell graft donor, sampled from the stem cell graft. The source of this sequence is a human donor who donated a stem cell graft to a child with combined immunodeficiency.

CDR3 amino acids: CASSPEHMQETQYF. As DNA, the CDR3 is TGTGCCAGCAGCCCCGAGCACATGCAAGAGACCCAGTACTTC. V usage is TRBV4-1 and J usage is TRBJ2-5, with D unclear. The CDR3 runs to 14 residues. Per the germline V gene, CDR1 is MGHRA and CDR2 is YSYEKL.